These T cell receptor beta chains were read from a single sample in a study of blood T cell repertoires in COVID-19. The method was immunoSEQ multiplex PCR; TCRdb's version includes in-frame clones alone and lacks a portion of them. The sample consists of over 250,000 clones, 88% of them appearing once. The sequencing input was peripheral blood. Receptor source: a woman aged 40 to 55 who had recovered from COVID-19. Both conserved end residues are part of each CDR3. A D gene is named only where the DNA matches it firmly. Clone sizes are given selectively: once, few, many, or a class where the clone is expanded.

V gene: TRBV9
D gene: TRBD2
J gene: TRBJ2-1
CDR3 length: 16
clone size: -
CDR3 protein: CASSPPGLGNYNEQFF
CDR3 DNA: TGTGCCAGCAGCCCACCGGGACTAGGGAACTACAATGAGCAGTTCTTC

V gene: TRBV13
D gene: TRBD1
J gene: TRBJ2-1
CDR3 length: 14
clone size: -
CDR3 protein: CASSLQGVRNEQFF
CDR3 DNA: TGTGCCAGCAGCTTGCAGGGGGTACGGAATGAGCAGTTCTTC

V gene: TRBV10-3
D gene: -
J gene: TRBJ1-3
CDR3 length: 14
clone size: -
CDR3 protein: CAISGAGDANTIYF
CDR3 DNA: TGTGCCATCAGCGGGGCAGGGGACGCAAACACCATATATTTT

V gene: TRBV7-2
D gene: TRBD1
J gene: TRBJ2-2
CDR3 length: 14
clone size: -
CDR3 protein: CASSLGQGAGELFF
CDR3 DNA: TGTGCCAGCAGCTTAGGGCAGGGGGCCGGGGAGCTGTTTTTT

V gene: TRBV20-1
D gene: TRBD1
J gene: TRBJ1-2
CDR3 length: 14
clone size: once
CDR3 protein: CSASPTGPTFVYTF
CDR3 DNA: TGCAGTGCTAGTCCGACAGGGCCCACTTTCGTCTACACCTTC

V gene: TRBV4-3
D gene: TRBD1
J gene: TRBJ2-7
CDR3 length: 17
clone size: -
CDR3 protein: CASSQEIRTGGSYEQYF
CDR3 DNA: TGCGCCAGCAGCCAAGAAATCCGGACAGGGGGCTCCTACGAGCAGTACTTC

V gene: TRBV12-2
D gene: -
J gene: TRBJ2-1
CDR3 length: 18
clone size: -
CDR3 protein: CASRLVGTSGWGYNEQFF
CDR3 DNA: TGTGCAAGTCGCTTAGTTGGGACTAGCGGATGGGGGTACAATGAGCAGTTCTTC

V gene: TRBV27
D gene: TRBD1
J gene: TRBJ1-1
CDR3 length: 21
clone size: -
CDR3 protein: CASSPRFSWVWTGPVNTEAFF
CDR3 DNA: TGTGCCAGCAGTCCCCGTTTTTCTTGGGTTTGGACAGGCCCGGTGAACACTGAAGCTTTCTTT

V gene: TRBV4-1
D gene: -
J gene: TRBJ2-5
CDR3 length: 13
clone size: -
CDR3 protein: CASSQGGGETQYF
CDR3 DNA: TGCGCCAGCAGCCAGGGAGGTGGGGAGACCCAGTACTTC

V gene: TRBV5-4
D gene: -
J gene: TRBJ1-2
CDR3 length: 15
clone size: -
CDR3 protein: CASSLVGRGFYGYTF
CDR3 DNA: TGTGCCAGCAGCTTGGTTGGCAGGGGATTTTATGGCTACACCTTC